These T cell receptor beta chains were read from a single sample in a study of blood T cell repertoires in COVID-19. Repertoires were generated with immunoSEQ multiplex PCR, while TCRdb's copy carries only in-frame clones and drops some. The sample has roughly 130,000 clones, around 80% seen once; the top ten hold less than 15%. Material for sequencing was peripheral blood. The receptor set was obtained from a woman aged 60 to 75 with acute or convalescent COVID-19. The CDR3 runs from the conserved cysteine through the conserved F or W. Each record gives: clone size, D gene, J gene, CDR3 length, V gene, CDR3 protein, CDR3 DNA. The D gene is left open where the match is weak. Part of the rows lack a size; the others show once, few, many or a class for expanded clones.

clone_size: -
d_call: -
j_call: TRBJ2-7
cdr3_length: 13
v_call: TRBV10-3
cdr3_aa: CATVDRLAYEQYF
cdr3_nt: TGTGCCACCGTAGACAGGTTAGCCTACGAGCAGTACTTC

clone_size: -
d_call: -
j_call: TRBJ1-5
cdr3_length: 12
v_call: TRBV2
cdr3_aa: CASSAVNQPQHF
cdr3_nt: TGTGCCAGCAGTGCTGTAAATCAGCCCCAGCATTTT

clone_size: -
d_call: TRBD1
j_call: TRBJ1-1
cdr3_length: 16
v_call: TRBV3-1/TRBV3-2
cdr3_aa: CASSQLSGTGLMEAFF
cdr3_nt: TGTGCCAGCAGCCAATTATCCGGGACAGGGCTTATGGAAGCTTTCTTT

clone_size: -
d_call: TRBD1
j_call: TRBJ2-6
cdr3_length: 17
v_call: TRBV7-6
cdr3_aa: CASSLGGQFSGANVLTF
cdr3_nt: TGTGCCAGCAGCTTAGGGGGACAGTTCTCTGGGGCCAACGTCCTGACTTTC

clone_size: -
d_call: -
j_call: TRBJ1-1
cdr3_length: 12
v_call: TRBV14
cdr3_aa: CASARREGETFF
cdr3_nt: TGTGCCAGCGCGCGGAGGGAGGGTGAGACTTTCTTT

clone_size: -
d_call: TRBD1
j_call: TRBJ2-1
cdr3_length: 14
v_call: TRBV11-3
cdr3_aa: CASSFRGGSNEQFF
cdr3_nt: TGTGCCAGCAGCTTTCGAGGGGGCTCGAATGAGCAGTTCTTC

clone_size: -
d_call: -
j_call: TRBJ1-2
cdr3_length: 16
v_call: TRBV19
cdr3_aa: CASSGAGTQLNYGYTF
cdr3_nt: TGTGCCAGTAGTGGCGCGGGCACCCAGCTCAACTATGGCTACACCTTC

clone_size: few
d_call: TRBD1
j_call: TRBJ1-3
cdr3_length: 14
v_call: TRBV10-3
cdr3_aa: CAISDPGQGNTIYF
cdr3_nt: TGTGCCATCAGTGACCCGGGACAGGGAAACACCATATATTTT

clone_size: -
d_call: TRBD2
j_call: TRBJ2-2
cdr3_length: 16
v_call: TRBV11-2
cdr3_aa: CASSLMAGGNTGELFF
cdr3_nt: TGTGCCAGCAGCTTAATGGCGGGGGGGAACACCGGGGAGCTGTTTTTT

clone_size: -
d_call: -
j_call: TRBJ2-1
cdr3_length: 14
v_call: TRBV5-6
cdr3_aa: CASSLLGGYNEQFF
cdr3_nt: TGTGCCAGCAGCTTGTTAGGAGGCTACAATGAGCAGTTCTTC

clone_size: few
d_call: -
j_call: TRBJ1-5
cdr3_length: 16
v_call: TRBV4-1
cdr3_aa: CASSQEGSGVWQPQHF
cdr3_nt: TGCGCCAGCAGCCAAGAAGGGTCAGGGGTATGGCAGCCCCAGCATTTT

clone_size: -
d_call: -
j_call: TRBJ2-7
cdr3_length: 12
v_call: TRBV6-5
cdr3_aa: CASSYRGYEQYF
cdr3_nt: TGTGCCAGCAGTTACCGCGGCTACGAGCAGTACTTC

clone_size: -
d_call: -
j_call: TRBJ2-2
cdr3_length: 12
v_call: TRBV28
cdr3_aa: CASRVSAGELFF
cdr3_nt: TGTGCCAGCAGGGTTAGCGCCGGGGAGCTGTTTTTT

clone_size: -
d_call: -
j_call: TRBJ1-1
cdr3_length: 14
v_call: TRBV30
cdr3_aa: CAWSALMGAAEAFF
cdr3_nt: TGTGCCTGGAGCGCTCTCATGGGGGCGGCTGAAGCTTTCTTT

clone_size: -
d_call: -
j_call: TRBJ2-3
cdr3_length: 16
v_call: TRBV5-1
cdr3_aa: CASSLGRGLITDTQYF
cdr3_nt: TGCGCCAGCAGCTTGGGGAGGGGTCTTATCACAGATACGCAGTATTTT

clone_size: -
d_call: TRBD2
j_call: TRBJ2-3
cdr3_length: 15
v_call: TRBV11-2
cdr3_aa: CASSLDGGFSDTQYF
cdr3_nt: TGTGCCAGCAGCTTGGACGGGGGGTTCTCAGATACGCAGTATTTT

clone_size: -
d_call: -
j_call: TRBJ1-6
cdr3_length: 15
v_call: TRBV2
cdr3_aa: CASRVRDSYNSPLHF
cdr3_nt: TGTGCCAGCAGGGTTCGGGACTCCTATAATTCACCCCTCCACTTT

clone_size: -
d_call: -
j_call: TRBJ2-7
cdr3_length: 11
v_call: TRBV30
cdr3_aa: CAWETAYEQYF
cdr3_nt: TGTGCCTGGGAAACAGCCTACGAGCAGTACTTC

clone_size: -
d_call: TRBD1
j_call: TRBJ1-3
cdr3_length: 14
v_call: TRBV3-1/TRBV3-2
cdr3_aa: CASRRQGTGNTIYF
cdr3_nt: TGTGCCAGCAGACGACAGGGAACTGGAAACACCATATATTTT

clone_size: -
d_call: -
j_call: TRBJ2-1
cdr3_length: 13
v_call: TRBV9
cdr3_aa: CASSVGGDNEQFF
cdr3_nt: TGTGCCAGCAGCGTAGGGGGGGACAATGAGCAGTTCTTC

clone_size: -
d_call: TRBD1
j_call: TRBJ2-7
cdr3_length: 15
v_call: TRBV5-1
cdr3_aa: CASSRGTGGSYEQYF
cdr3_nt: TGCGCCAGCTCCAGGGGGACAGGGGGCTCCTACGAGCAGTACTTC

clone_size: -
d_call: TRBD1
j_call: TRBJ1-6
cdr3_length: 13
v_call: TRBV19
cdr3_aa: CASSIEQGSPLHF
cdr3_nt: TGTGCCAGTAGTATAGAACAGGGGTCACCCCTCCACTTT

clone_size: -
d_call: TRBD1
j_call: TRBJ2-2
cdr3_length: 15
v_call: TRBV5-4
cdr3_aa: CASSLRQGASGELFF
cdr3_nt: TGTGCCAGCAGCTTGCGGCAGGGGGCGTCCGGGGAGCTGTTTTTT

clone_size: -
d_call: -
j_call: TRBJ1-6
cdr3_length: 14
v_call: TRBV28
cdr3_aa: CASKTGGAGSPLHF
cdr3_nt: TGTGCCAGCAAAACGGGGGGGGCTGGTTCACCCCTCCACTTT